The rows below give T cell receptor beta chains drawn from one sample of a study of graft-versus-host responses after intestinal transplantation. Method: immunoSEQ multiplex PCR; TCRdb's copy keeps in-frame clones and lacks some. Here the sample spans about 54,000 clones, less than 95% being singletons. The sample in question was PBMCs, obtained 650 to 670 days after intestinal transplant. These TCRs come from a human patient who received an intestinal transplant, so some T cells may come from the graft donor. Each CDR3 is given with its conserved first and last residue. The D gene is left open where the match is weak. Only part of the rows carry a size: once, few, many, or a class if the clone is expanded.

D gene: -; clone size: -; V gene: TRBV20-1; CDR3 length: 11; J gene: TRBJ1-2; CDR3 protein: CSAGQNYGYTF; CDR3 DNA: TGCAGTGCTGGGCAAAACTATGGCTACACCTTC
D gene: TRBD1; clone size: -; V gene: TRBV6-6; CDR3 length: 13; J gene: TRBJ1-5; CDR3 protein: CASGGQGGQPQHF; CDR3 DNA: TGTGCCAGCGGTGGGCAGGGGGGTCAGCCCCAGCATTTT
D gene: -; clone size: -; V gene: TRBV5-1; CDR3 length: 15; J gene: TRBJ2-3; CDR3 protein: CASSLTVTSTDTQYF; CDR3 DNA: TGCGCCAGCAGCTTGACAGTTACTAGCACAGATACGCAGTATTTT
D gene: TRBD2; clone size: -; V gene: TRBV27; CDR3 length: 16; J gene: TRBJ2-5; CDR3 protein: CASAPPGAGDQETQYF; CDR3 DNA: TGTGCCAGCGCCCCCCCTGGGGCGGGGGACCAAGAGACCCAGTACTTC
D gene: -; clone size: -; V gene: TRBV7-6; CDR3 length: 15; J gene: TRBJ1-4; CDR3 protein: CASSSVPSGDEKLFF; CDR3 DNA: TGTGCCAGCAGCTCCGTTCCGTCGGGGGATGAAAAACTGTTTTTT
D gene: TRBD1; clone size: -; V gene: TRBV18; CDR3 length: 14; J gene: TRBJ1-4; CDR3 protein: CASSPGDSREKLFF; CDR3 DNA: TGTGCCAGCTCACCGGGGGACAGTCGCGAAAAACTGTTTTTT
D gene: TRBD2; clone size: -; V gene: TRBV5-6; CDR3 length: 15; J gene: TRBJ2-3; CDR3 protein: CASSFVAGGLDTQYF; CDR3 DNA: TGTGCCAGCAGCTTCGTAGCGGGGGGCTTAGATACGCAGTATTTT
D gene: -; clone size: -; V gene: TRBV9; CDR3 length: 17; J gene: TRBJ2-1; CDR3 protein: CASSVRGDRSSYNEQFF; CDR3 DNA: TGTGCCAGCAGCGTTCGGGGTGACAGGTCCTCTTACAATGAGCAGTTCTTC
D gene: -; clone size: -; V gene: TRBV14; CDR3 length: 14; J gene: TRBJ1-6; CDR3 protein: CASSQQVGASPLHF; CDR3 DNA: TGTGCCAGCAGCCAACAAGTAGGGGCTTCACCCCTCCACTTT
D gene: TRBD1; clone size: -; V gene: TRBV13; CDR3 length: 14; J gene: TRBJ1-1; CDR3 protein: CASSLGQGAVEAFF; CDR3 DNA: TGTGCCAGCAGCTTGGGACAGGGGGCTGTTGAAGCTTTCTTT
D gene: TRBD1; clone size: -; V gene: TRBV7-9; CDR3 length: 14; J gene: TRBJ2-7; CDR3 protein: CASSYGDRGPEQYF; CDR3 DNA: TGTGCCAGCAGTTATGGGGACAGGGGGCCCGAGCAGTACTTC
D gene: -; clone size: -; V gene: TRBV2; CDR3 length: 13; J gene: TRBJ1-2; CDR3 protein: CASSPPSNYGYTF; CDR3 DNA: TGTGCCAGCAGTCCTCCCAGCAACTATGGCTACACCTTC
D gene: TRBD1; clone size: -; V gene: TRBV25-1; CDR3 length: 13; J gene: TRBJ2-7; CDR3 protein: CASSIQGASEQYF; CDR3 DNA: TGTGCCAGCAGCATACAGGGGGCGTCCGAGCAGTACTTC
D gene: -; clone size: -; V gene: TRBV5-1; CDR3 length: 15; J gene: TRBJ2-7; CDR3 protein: CASSLGRGLEDEQYF; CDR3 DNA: TGCGCCAGCAGCTTGGGCAGGGGATTGGAGGACGAGCAGTACTTC
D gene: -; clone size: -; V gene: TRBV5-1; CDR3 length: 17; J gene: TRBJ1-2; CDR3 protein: CASSLAGGAGVNYGYTF; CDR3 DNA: TGCGCCAGCAGCTTGGCTGGGGGTGCAGGAGTTAACTATGGCTACACCTTC
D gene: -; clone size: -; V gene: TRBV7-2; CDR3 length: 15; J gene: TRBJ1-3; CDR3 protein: CASSQTASSGNTIYF; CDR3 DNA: TGTGCCAGCAGCCAGACAGCCAGCTCTGGAAACACCATATATTTT
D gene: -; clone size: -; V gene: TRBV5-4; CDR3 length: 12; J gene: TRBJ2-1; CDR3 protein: CASSAEYNEQFF; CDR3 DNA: TGTGCCAGCAGCGCGGAGTACAATGAGCAGTTCTTC
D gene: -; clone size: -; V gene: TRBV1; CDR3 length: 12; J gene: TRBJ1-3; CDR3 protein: CTSSQGGNTIYF; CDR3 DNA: TGCACCAGCAGCCAGGGGGGAAACACCATATATTTT
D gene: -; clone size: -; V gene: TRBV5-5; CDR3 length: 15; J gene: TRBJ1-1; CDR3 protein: CASSWDQQGSTEAFF; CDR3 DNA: TGTGCCAGCAGCTGGGACCAGCAGGGAAGCACTGAAGCTTTCTTT
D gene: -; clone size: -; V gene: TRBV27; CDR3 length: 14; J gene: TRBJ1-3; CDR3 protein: CASSLGSAGNTIYF; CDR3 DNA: TGTGCCAGCAGCCTGGGAAGTGCTGGAAACACCATATATTTT
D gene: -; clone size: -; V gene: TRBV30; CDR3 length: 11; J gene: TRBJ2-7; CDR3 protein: CAGSAGDEQYF; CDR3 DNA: TGTGCCGGATCCGCCGGGGACGAGCAGTACTTC
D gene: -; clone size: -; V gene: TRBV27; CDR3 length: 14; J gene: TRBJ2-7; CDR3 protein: CASRRVLSSYEQYF; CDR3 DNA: TGTGCCAGCAGGCGGGTTTTAAGCTCCTACGAGCAGTACTTC
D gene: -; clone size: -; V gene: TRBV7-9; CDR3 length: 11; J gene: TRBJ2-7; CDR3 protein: CASSFRHEQYF; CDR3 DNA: TGTGCCAGCAGCTTTCGTCACGAGCAGTACTTC
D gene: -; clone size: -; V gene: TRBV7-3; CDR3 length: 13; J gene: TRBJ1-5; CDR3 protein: CASSLSGQQPQHF; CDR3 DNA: TGTGCCAGCAGCTTATCGGGCCAACAGCCCCAGCATTTT
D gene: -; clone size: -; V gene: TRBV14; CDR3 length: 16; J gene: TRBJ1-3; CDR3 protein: CASSQVLGVSGNTIYF; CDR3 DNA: TGTGCCAGCAGCCAAGTTTTAGGAGTCTCTGGAAACACCATATATTTT
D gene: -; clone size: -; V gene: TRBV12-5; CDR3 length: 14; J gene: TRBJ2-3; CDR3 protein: CASGLGGSTDTQYF; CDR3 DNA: TGTGCTAGTGGTTTGGGCGGGAGCACAGATACGCAGTATTTT
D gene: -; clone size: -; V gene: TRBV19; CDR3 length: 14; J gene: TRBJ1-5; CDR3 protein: CASSMGMGQEPQHF; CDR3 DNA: TGTGCCAGTAGTATGGGGATGGGACAAGAGCCCCAGCATTTT
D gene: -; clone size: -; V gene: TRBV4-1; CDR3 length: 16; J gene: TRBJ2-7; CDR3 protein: CASSQAPLGGPGEQYF; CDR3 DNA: TGCGCCAGCAGCCAAGCGCCTCTGGGGGGCCCGGGTGAGCAGTACTTC
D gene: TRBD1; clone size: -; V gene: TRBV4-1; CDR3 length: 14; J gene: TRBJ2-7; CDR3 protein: CASSLGGDRAEQYF; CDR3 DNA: TGCGCCAGCAGCCTAGGGGGGGACAGGGCCGAGCAGTACTTC
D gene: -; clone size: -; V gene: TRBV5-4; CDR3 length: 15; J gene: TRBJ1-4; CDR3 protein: CASSFSGATNEKLFF; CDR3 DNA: TGTGCCAGCAGCTTCTCGGGGGCAACTAATGAAAAACTGTTTTTT
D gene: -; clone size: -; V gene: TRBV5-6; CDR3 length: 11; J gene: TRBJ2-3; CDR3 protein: CASSSTDTQYF; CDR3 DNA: TGTGCCAGCAGCAGCACAGATACGCAGTATTTT
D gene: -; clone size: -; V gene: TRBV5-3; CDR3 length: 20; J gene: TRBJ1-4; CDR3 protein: CARSWAPLGGSPSRNEKLFF; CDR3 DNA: TGTGCCAGAAGCTGGGCCCCCCTCGGTGGAAGTCCCAGTCGGAATGAAAAACTGTTTTTT
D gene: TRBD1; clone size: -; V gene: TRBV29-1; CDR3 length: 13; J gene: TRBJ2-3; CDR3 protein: CSLGTGGTDTQYF; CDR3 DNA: TGCAGCCTCGGGACAGGGGGCACAGATACGCAGTATTTT
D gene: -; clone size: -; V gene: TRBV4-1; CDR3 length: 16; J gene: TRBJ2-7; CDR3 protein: CASSQEHPGESDEQYF; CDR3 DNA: TGCGCCAGCAGCCAAGAACACCCAGGGGAAAGCGACGAGCAGTACTTC
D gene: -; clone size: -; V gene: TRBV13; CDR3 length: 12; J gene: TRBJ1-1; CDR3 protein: CASSLLWTEAFF; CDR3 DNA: TGTGCCAGCAGCTTACTATGGACTGAAGCTTTCTTT
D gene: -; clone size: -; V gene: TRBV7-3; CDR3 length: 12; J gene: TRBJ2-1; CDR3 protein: CASSFADNEQFF; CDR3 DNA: TGTGCCAGCAGCTTTGCTGACAATGAGCAGTTCTTC
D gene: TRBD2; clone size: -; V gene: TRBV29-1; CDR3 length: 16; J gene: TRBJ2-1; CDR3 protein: CSVVSIDGGGYNEQFF; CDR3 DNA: TGCAGCGTTGTGTCTATCGACGGGGGGGGATACAATGAGCAGTTCTTC
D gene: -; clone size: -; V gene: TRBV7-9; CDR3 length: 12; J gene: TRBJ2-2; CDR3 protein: CASSLRAGELFF; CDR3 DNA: TGTGCCAGCAGCTTAAGGGCCGGGGAGCTGTTTTTT
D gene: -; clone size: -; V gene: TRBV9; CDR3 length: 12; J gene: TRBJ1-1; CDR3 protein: CASSRGDTEAFF; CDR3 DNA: TGTGCCAGCAGCCGAGGGGACACTGAAGCTTTCTTT
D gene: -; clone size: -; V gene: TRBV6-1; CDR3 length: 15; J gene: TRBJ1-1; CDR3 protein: CASSLGGGANTEAFF; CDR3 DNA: TGTGCCAGCAGTCTCGGCGGGGGCGCGAACACTGAAGCTTTCTTT
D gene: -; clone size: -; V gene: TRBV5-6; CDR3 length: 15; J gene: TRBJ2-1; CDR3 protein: CASSPAGTVVYEQFF; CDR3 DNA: TGTGCCAGCAGCCCCGCGGGGACTGTAGTCTATGAGCAGTTCTTC
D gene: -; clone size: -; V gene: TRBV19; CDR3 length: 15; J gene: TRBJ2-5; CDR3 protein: CASASGTGFGETQYF; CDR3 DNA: TGTGCCAGTGCCTCCGGGACCGGCTTTGGAGAGACCCAGTACTTC
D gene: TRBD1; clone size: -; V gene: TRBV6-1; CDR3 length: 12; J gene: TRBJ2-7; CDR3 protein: CASVAGGYEQYF; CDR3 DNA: TGTGCCAGCGTAGCAGGGGGTTACGAGCAGTACTTC
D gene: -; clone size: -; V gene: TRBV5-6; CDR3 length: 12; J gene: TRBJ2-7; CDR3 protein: CASSLQAYEQYF; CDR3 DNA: TGTGCCAGCAGCTTACAGGCCTACGAGCAGTACTTC
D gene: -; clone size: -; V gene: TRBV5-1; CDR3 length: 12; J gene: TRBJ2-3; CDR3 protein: CASSLETDTQYF; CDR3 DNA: TGCGCCAGCAGCTTGGAAACAGATACGCAGTATTTT
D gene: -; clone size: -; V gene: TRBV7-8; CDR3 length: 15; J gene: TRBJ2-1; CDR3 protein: CASSLVRAPYNEQFF; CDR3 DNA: TGTGCCAGCAGCTTAGTCAGGGCCCCCTACAATGAGCAGTTCTTC
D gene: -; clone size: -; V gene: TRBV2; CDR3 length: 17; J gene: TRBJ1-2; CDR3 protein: CASSEARRQIIPYGYTF; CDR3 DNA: TGTGCCAGCAGTGAAGCACGGCGGCAGATTATACCCTATGGCTACACCTTC
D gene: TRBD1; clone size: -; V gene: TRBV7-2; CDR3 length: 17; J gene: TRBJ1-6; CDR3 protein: CASSEGQVSSYNSPLHF; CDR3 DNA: TGTGCCAGCAGCGAGGGACAGGTCTCGTCCTATAATTCACCCCTCCACTTT
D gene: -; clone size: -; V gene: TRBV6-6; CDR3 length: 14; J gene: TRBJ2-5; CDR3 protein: CASSTLPRGETQYF; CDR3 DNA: TGTGCCAGCAGTACCCTCCCGCGGGGAGAGACCCAGTACTTC
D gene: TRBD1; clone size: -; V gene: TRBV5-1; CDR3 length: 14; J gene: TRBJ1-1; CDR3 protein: CASSLAYRGSEAFF; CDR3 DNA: TGCGCCAGCAGCTTGGCCTACAGGGGGTCTGAAGCTTTCTTT
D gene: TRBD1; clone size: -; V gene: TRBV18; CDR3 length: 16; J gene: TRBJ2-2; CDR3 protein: CASSRQGPSNTGELFF; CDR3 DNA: TGTGCCAGCTCACGACAGGGTCCTAGTAACACCGGGGAGCTGTTTTTT
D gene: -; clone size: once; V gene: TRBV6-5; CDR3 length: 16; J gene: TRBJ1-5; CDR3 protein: CASSYRRVSGDQPQHF; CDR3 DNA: TGTGCCAGCAGTTATCGTCGGGTCTCGGGGGATCAGCCCCAGCATTTT
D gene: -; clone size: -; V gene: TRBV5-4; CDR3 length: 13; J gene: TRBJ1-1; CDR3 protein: CASSLAPNTEAFF; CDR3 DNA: TGTGCCAGCAGCTTGGCTCCTAACACTGAAGCTTTCTTT